The rows below give T cell receptor beta chains drawn from one sample of a study of T cell changes during pregnancy in multiple sclerosis. Data came from immunoSEQ multiplex PCR; TCRdb stores just in-frame clones and leaves some out. The table has 40,000 to 55,000 clones, about 92% seen once. Source: CD4+ T cells from peripheral blood mononuclear cells, taken before pregnancy. These receptors all stem from a female donor with multiple sclerosis, enrolled in a pregnancy study. Each CDR3 is given with its conserved first and last residue. Each record gives: D gene, clone size, J gene, V gene, CDR3 protein, CDR3 DNA. A D gene is named only where the DNA matches it firmly. A row's size may be missing; if present it is once, few, many or a size class.

. | . | TRBJ2-3 | TRBV5-4 | CALQSVGGGTDTQYF | TGTGCCCTACAAAGTGTGGGCGGGGGCACAGATACGCAGTATTTT
TRBD1 | . | TRBJ1-2 | TRBV19 | CASSLTGTGSYGYTF | TGTGCCAGTAGCCTCACCGGGACAGGGTCCTATGGCTACACCTTC
TRBD1 | . | TRBJ1-2 | TRBV25-1 | CASSVGQGVNGYTF | TGTGCCAGCAGCGTAGGACAGGGGGTTAATGGCTACACCTTC
. | . | TRBJ2-2 | TRBV4-1 | CASSQEGGKPVNTGELFF | TGCGCCAGCAGCCAAGAAGGGGGTAAGCCTGTGAACACCGGGGAGCTGTTTTTT
TRBD1 | . | TRBJ1-4 | TRBV19 | CASSLGQVATNEKLFF | TGTGCCAGTAGTCTTGGACAGGTTGCAACTAATGAAAAACTGTTTTTT
. | . | TRBJ1-2 | TRBV4-2 | CASSQDRGSLHTF | TGTGCCAGCAGCCAAGATAGGGGCTCGCTTCACACCTTC
TRBD2 | . | TRBJ2-3 | TRBV5-1 | CASMITAGSDTQYF | TGCGCCAGCATGATTACAGCGGGGTCAGATACGCAGTATTTT
. | . | TRBJ2-6 | TRBV29-1 | CSVVLFEGSGANVLTF | TGCAGCGTTGTACTCTTCGAGGGCTCTGGGGCCAACGTCCTGACTTTC
TRBD2 | . | TRBJ2-3 | TRBV9 | CASSAGLAGRTDTQYF | TGTGCCAGCAGCGCAGGATTAGCGGGACGCACAGATACGCAGTATTTT
. | . | TRBJ1-4 | TRBV4-1 | CASSQEIGRGSGKLFF | TGCGCCAGCAGCCAAGAAATAGGCAGGGGCTCCGGAAAACTGTTTTTT
TRBD1 | . | TRBJ2-4 | TRBV7-9 | CASLMGQERVQYF | TGTGCCAGCCTTATGGGACAGGAAAGGGTTCAGTACTTC
. | . | TRBJ1-2 | TRBV6-5 | CASSYSTTGYGYTF | TGTGCCAGCAGTTACTCGACGACAGGCTATGGCTACACCTTC
TRBD1 | . | TRBJ1-1 | TRBV12-5 | CASGVTDRGMNTEAFF | TGTGCTAGTGGTGTGACGGACAGGGGAATGAACACTGAAGCTTTCTTT
. | . | TRBJ2-1 | TRBV19 | CASSIGWEEQFF | TGTGCCAGTAGTATAGGCTGGGAGGAGCAGTTCTTC
TRBD2 | . | TRBJ2-5 | TRBV4-3 | CASSQDRLAGVTQYF | TGCGCCAGCAGCCAAGATAGGCTAGCGGGAGTTACCCAGTACTTC
. | once | TRBJ1-1 | TRBV5-4 | CASSLVGQEAFF | TGTGCCAGCAGCTTGGTAGGACAGGAAGCTTTCTTT